The clone carrying this T cell receptor (beta chain) was counted only a few times. The antigen is undetermined. The data originate from a study of T cell repertoires in cytomegalovirus infection. Across the whole study: Public TCR beta signatures marked donors with CMV infection and the matching HLA. Whole-study findings and limits: People with CMV and the relevant HLA were identified by cumulative public TCR beta family frequency. Dominating the ex vivo response were TCR beta clonotypes that were CMV-specific and HLA-C-restricted.

TCRdb ran MiXCR on the reads and lists one entry per CDR3 protein. This table has approximately 750,000 distinct CDR3 sequences, 35% to 45% appearing once. J gave up 0 bases and V 3 bases, and 4 bases lay outside the gene matches. CDR3 length: 16 residues. Germline values: CDR1 MDHEN, CDR2 SYDVKM. This sequence was found in a human donor in good health (CMV status not recorded). Some clones in this sample may be carry-over from other donors' samples. The sequenced material came from PBMCs. The V and J genes are TRBV28 and TRBJ1-3; 8 bases map to TRBD1. CDR3 protein: CASSFDRGSSGNTIYF. In DNA, the CDR3 is TGTGCCAGCAGTTTCGACAGGGGCTCCTCTGGAAACACCATATATTTT. Complete variable domain (other parts from reference TRBV28 and TRBJ1-3): DVKVTQSSRYLVKRTGEKVFLECVQDMDHENMFWYRQDPGLGLRLIYFSYDVKMKEKGDIPEGYSVSREKKERFSLILESASTNQTSMYLCASSFDRGSSGNTIYFGEGSWLTVV.